The 15 T cell receptor beta chains below all came from one sample that was sequenced in a study of cytomegalovirus exposure and HLA in healthy donors (dated by TCRdb to the late 2010s). Library generation was performed with the immunoSEQ multiplex PCR assay. In TCRdb, the immuneACCESS table is reduced to in-frame sequences with V and J assigned. These tables do not hold every clone; where another copy was compared, an unresolved V gene accounts for under half, and the others remain unexplained. Across this sample there are more than 250,000 clones, with 80% to 95% seen only once. The top ten hold under 4% of the sample. Sequencing used PBMCs. These receptors were collected from a woman in her 30s in good health and CMV-seronegative.

This clone has only a few counts. The V gene is TRBV2, the J gene TRBJ2-7; D ambiguous. The CDR3 has 13 amino acids. Per germline, CDR1 SNHLY and CDR2 FYNNEI. V was trimmed by 8 bases and J by 2 bases, leaving 13 bases between them. In DNA form, the CDR3 reads TGTGCCAGCCACCTTCGTGTGGCCTACGAGCAGTACTTC. It codes for CASHLRVAYEQYF.

The V call is TRBV30, the J call TRBJ1-2; 7 positions match TRBD1. CDR1 is GTSNPN, CDR2 SVGIG, per germline (reference sequence). The J segment lost 4 bases and the V segment lost 0 bases, leaving 5 bases of the junction unmatched. This CDR3 has 14 residues. The CDR3 spells CAWSVARDSYGYTF. CDR3 nucleotide sequence: TGTGCCTGGAGTGTGGCGCGGGACAGCTATGGCTACACCTTC.

CDR3 loop: CASSQTGESGANVLTF. In DNA form, the CDR3 reads TGTGCCAGCAGCCAGACGGGGGAATCTGGGGCCAACGTCCTGACTTTC. V gene TRBV7-6 combines with J gene TRBJ2-6; D perhaps matches TRBD2 (6 bases). The CDR3 has 16 residues. The V gene lost 5 bases and the J gene lost 1 base, with 12 bases spanning the gap. Germline assignment: CDR1 SGHVS and CDR2 FNYEAQ.

The gene calls are TRBV28 and TRBJ2-3; no firm D call. Germline V lookup: CDR1 MDHEN, CDR2 SYDVKM. V was shortened by 6 bases and J by 6 bases, with 10 bases between the two germline ends. CDR3 length equals 12 residues. The CDR3 DNA follows: TGTGCCAGCAGAGATAGCTTCGATACGCAGTATTTT. This gives the protein CASRDSFDTQYF.

The rearrangement links TRBV10-3 to TRBJ2-7, with 7 positions matching TRBD1. Germline V gene lookup returns CDR1 ENHRY and CDR2 SYGVKD. This CDR3 has 12 amino acids. The junction had 3 bases not matched to a gene; V was cut back by 6 bases and J by 4 bases. CDR3 sequence: CAISGQAYEQYF. The CDR3, as DNA: TGTGCCATCAGCGGACAGGCGTACGAGCAGTACTTC.

A note on this clone: This CDR3 is also generated by other DNA sequences in the sample. The chain couples TRBV9 to TRBJ1-5, with D possibly being TRBD1 (6 bases). Between the trimmed V and J ends, which lost 0 bases and 2 bases, there was a span of 9 bases. The CDR3 is 15 amino acids. The germline V gene encodes CDR1 SGDLS and CDR2 YYNGEE. DNA of the CDR3: TGTGCCAGCAGCGTAGGGGGGGGCCGCAATCAGCCCCAGCATTTT. This sequence encodes CASSVGGGRNQPQHF.

This chain links TRBV18 with TRBJ2-7; D uncertain. The V end lost 8 bases, the J end lost 0 bases, and 17 bases lay between the germline ends. The CDR3 is 15 residues long. Germline V CDR1 and CDR2: KGHSH, LQKENI. CDR3 amino acids: CASGPLAESSYEQYF. The CDR3 DNA sequence: TGTGCCAGCGGACCGCTCGCGGAGTCCTCCTACGAGCAGTACTTC.

Only one count was recorded for this clone. The chain is built from TRBV6-5 and TRBJ2-1, with 8 positions matching TRBD1. Trimming at V came to 2 bases and at J to 1 base, leaving 1 base not matched to a gene. CDR3 length: 15 amino acids. Germline CDR1 reads MNHEY; CDR2 reads SVGAGI. The chain's CDR3 is CASSYDRGSYNEQFF. The CDR3 DNA sequence: TGTGCCAGCAGTTACGACAGGGGATCCTACAATGAGCAGTTCTTC.

This chain links TRBV5-4 with TRBJ2-1; no firm D call. This CDR3 comprises 13 residues. The ends were cut back, 0 bases at V and 3 bases at J, with 4 bases in the middle. Germline loops: CDR1 SGHNT, CDR2 YYREEE (reference sequence). The CDR3 nucleotides are TGTGCCAGCAGCTTGGAAGTCTACAATGAGCAGTTCTTC. It specifies CASSLEVYNEQFF.

The CDR3 nucleotides read TGCGCCAGCAGCCAAGATGGCGGGGTCCAAGAGACCCAGTACTTC. Amino acid sequence: CASSQDGGVQETQYF. The V call is TRBV4-1, the J call TRBJ2-5; maybe TRBD2 (6 bases). This CDR3 comprises 15 residues. Germline assignment: CDR1 MGHRA and CDR2 YSYEKL. V lost 0 bases, J lost 1 base, and 9 bases lay in between.

The CDR3 protein is CASRLWGDSGELFF. The CDR3 coding sequence is TGTGCCAGCAGACTTTGGGGGGATTCCGGGGAGCTGTTTTTT. The chain employs TRBV5-6 and TRBJ2-2, with D maybe TRBD2 (6 bases). The CDR3 has 14 amino acids. V lost 5 bases to trimming and J lost 6 bases, with 14 bases between them. The germline gives CDR1 SGHDT, CDR2 YYEEEE.

CDR3 region: CASSYATPDSQAFF. CDR3 in DNA: TGTGCCAGCAGTTACGCGACCCCGGACAGCCAAGCTTTCTTT. V gene TRBV6-5 combines with J gene TRBJ1-1; maybe TRBD1 (6 bases). Trimming took 2 bases from V and 9 from J, leaving 16 bases between them. The germline V gene encodes CDR1 MNHEY and CDR2 SVGAGI. CDR3 length: 14 residues.

The chain couples TRBV7-6 to TRBJ2-7; 7 nucleotides align to TRBD2. After removal of 3 bases from V and 0 bases from J, the junction contained 11 bases not matched to a gene. The CDR3 totals 17 residues. Germline values: CDR1 SGHVS, CDR2 FNYEAQ. This chain's CDR3 is CASSLGSLAVPSYEQYF. The DNA for the CDR3 is TGTGCCAGCAGCTTGGGATCCCTAGCGGTCCCCTCCTACGAGCAGTACTTC.

The V call is TRBV7-8, the J call TRBJ2-4; D is unresolved. Deletions cut 2 bases from V and 4 bases from J, with 6 bases between. This CDR3 is 13 amino acids long. Germline V CDR1 and CDR2: SGHVS, FQNEAQ. Here the CDR3 DNA reads TGTGCCAGCAGCTTATCTGGGAAAAACATTCAGTACTTC. Its translation is CASSLSGKNIQYF.

The chain has TRBV6-5 and TRBJ2-3; no firm D call. Germline CDR1 is MNHEY and CDR2 is SVGAGI. V was trimmed by 0 bases and J by 0 bases, leaving 4 bases between them. The CDR3 totals 14 residues. The CDR3: CASSYSPSTDTQYF. In DNA form, the CDR3 reads TGTGCCAGCAGTTACTCTCCTAGCACAGATACGCAGTATTTT.